The 6 T cell receptor beta chains below all came from one sample that was sequenced in a study of blood T cell repertoires in COVID-19. The table came from immunoSEQ multiplex PCR; TCRdb's copy has only in-frame clones and leaves some out. Of about 58,000 clones listed, approximately 90% were seen once; the top ten hold 13% to 15%. The sequenced sample consisted of peripheral blood. The receptors derive from an older woman with active COVID-19.

The chain employs TRBV5-4 and TRBJ1-4, with 10 nucleotides matching TRBD1. This CDR3 region has 14 residues. Trimming cost V 4 bases and J 5 bases; bases outside gene matches: 2. Germline CDR1 SGHNT, CDR2 YYREEE (reference sequence). The CDR3 nucleotides read TGTGCCAGCAGCCAGGACAGGGGGAATGAAAAACTGTTTTTT. As protein: CASSQDRGNEKLFF.

The chain employs TRBV6-5 and TRBJ2-3; TRBD1 matches 8 bases. Germline V gives CDR1 MNHEY, CDR2 SVGAGI. Losses at the gene ends were 2 bases for V and 0 bases for J; bases not matched to a gene: 4. The CDR3 sequence is 16 residues long. For the CDR3, the DNA is TGTGCCAGCAGTTACCCTGGACAGGGAAGCACAGATACGCAGTATTTT. This translates into CASSYPGQGSTDTQYF.

The chain is built from TRBV2 and TRBJ1-4; D not certain. With 8 bases removed from V and 3 bases from J, the gap between germline ends came to 13 bases. Germline CDR1 and CDR2: SNHLY and FYNNEI. This CDR3 has 14 residues. CDR3 nucleotides: TGTGCCAGCGGCCTTTGGGGAGCTAATGAAAAACTGTTTTTT. It is translated as CASGLWGANEKLFF.

The V call is TRBV7-8, the J call TRBJ1-2, with D hard to call. V lost 5 bases, J lost 2 bases, and 12 bases lay in between. Germline V CDR1 and CDR2: SGHVS, FQNEAQ. This CDR3 has 14 amino acids. CDR3 nucleotides: TGTGCCAGCAGCCGGACCGAACAGAACTATGGCTACACCTTC. Its translation is CASSRTEQNYGYTF.

The chain has TRBV3-1 (or the pseudogene TRBV3-2) and TRBJ1-1, with a weak D call TRBD1 (6 bases). Looked up from germline, CDR1 is LGHDT and CDR2 is YNNKEL (reference sequence). CDR3 length equals 14 residues. V lost 6 bases to trimming and J lost 1 base, with 12 bases between them. CDR3 amino acids: CASSLDRKNTEAFF. In DNA, the CDR3 is TGTGCCAGCAGTCTTGACAGGAAGAACACTGAAGCTTTCTTT.

This chain uses TRBV6-5 with TRBJ1-6; D gene uncertain. There are 16 residues in the CDR3. Germline lookup yields CDR1 MNHEY and CDR2 SVGAGI. V was clipped by 4 bases and J by 0 bases, with 10 bases between them. This chain's CDR3 is CASSFTFNSYNSPLHF. Here the CDR3 DNA reads TGTGCCAGCAGTTTCACATTTAACTCCTATAATTCACCCCTCCACTTT.